Each of the 3 T cell receptor beta chains below was sequenced from the same sample in a study of OX40 agonist ivuxolimab in advanced cancers. Measured with immunoSEQ multiplex PCR; TCRdb has only the in-frame clones, and not every one. This sample has about 31,000 clones, with around 87% found just once. This specimen was CD4+ or CD8+ T cells sorted from blood, taken in a trial of the OX40 agonist ivuxolimab. The receptors come from an adult with an advanced solid tumor such as melanoma, head and neck, liver or kidney cancer.

The J gene is TRBJ1-3, the V gene TRBV5-4; D is undetermined. The CDR3 has 15 amino acids. V dropped 4 bases and J dropped 1 base, with 12 bases sitting between them. Per germline, CDR1 SGHNT and CDR2 YYREEE (reference sequence). The DNA of the CDR3 is TGTGCCAGCAGCGACGAGGGCTCGTCTGGAAACACCATATATTTT. Translation: CASSDEGSSGNTIYF.

The rearrangement links TRBV6-1 to TRBJ1-1, with 7 bases fitting TRBD1. J lost 8 bases, V lost 6 bases, and 0 bases had no gene match. The CDR3 spans 10 residues. CDR1 and CDR2 from the germline V gene are MNHNS and SASEGT. The CDR3 protein is CASSRGEAFF. CDR3 sequence (DNA): TGTGCCAGCAGCAGGGGGGAAGCTTTCTTT.

The chain links TRBV11-2 to TRBJ1-1; 10 positions match TRBD1. In germline, CDR1 is SGHAT, CDR2 FQNNGV. The CDR3 is 13 residues long. V gave up 4 bases and J gave up 5 bases; unmatched junction bases: 1. This CDR3 is CASSWGQGTEAFF. The CDR3 nucleotides are TGTGCCAGCAGCTGGGGACAGGGGACTGAAGCTTTCTTT.